The rows below give T cell receptor beta chains drawn from one sample of a study of cytomegalovirus exposure and HLA in healthy donors. Here immunoSEQ multiplex PCR was the method, and the copy in TCRdb shows in-frame clones only, minus some. Among approximately 100,000 clones listed, 85% to 95% were seen once. The sequencing input was PBMCs. These receptors were taken from a woman under 40 in good health and CMV-seropositive. Both conserved end residues are part of each CDR3. D genes are given only for firm matches.

cdr3_aa: CASSYPTGPGNTIYF
cdr3_nt: TGTGCCAGCAGTTACCCGACAGGGCCTGGAAACACCATATATTTT
d_call: TRBD1
cdr3_length: 15
j_call: TRBJ1-3
v_call: TRBV6-6

cdr3_aa: CASSLGTGKYEQYF
cdr3_nt: TGTGCCAGCAGCTTAGGGACAGGGAAATACGAGCAGTACTTC
d_call: TRBD1
cdr3_length: 14
j_call: TRBJ2-7
v_call: TRBV7-6

cdr3_aa: CASSLGRPTGRNRNTIYF
cdr3_nt: TGTGCCAGCAGCTTGGGACGACCGACCGGGAGAAACAGAAACACCATATATTTT
d_call: .
cdr3_length: 18
j_call: TRBJ1-3
v_call: TRBV7-9

cdr3_aa: CASSFLGDEQFF
cdr3_nt: TGTGCCAGCAGCTTTTTGGGCGATGAGCAGTTCTTC
d_call: .
cdr3_length: 12
j_call: TRBJ2-1
v_call: TRBV5-6

cdr3_aa: CASSQTTGTGDETQYF
cdr3_nt: TGTGCCAGCAGCCAGACTACCGGGACAGGGGACGAGACCCAGTACTTC
d_call: TRBD1
cdr3_length: 16
j_call: TRBJ2-5
v_call: TRBV4-2

cdr3_aa: CASSLGTSGTYEQYF
cdr3_nt: TGTGCCAGCAGTTTGGGGACTAGCGGCACCTACGAGCAGTACTTC
d_call: TRBD2
cdr3_length: 15
j_call: TRBJ2-7
v_call: TRBV27

cdr3_aa: CASSISSRGTKGYEQYF
cdr3_nt: TGTGCCAGTAGTATCTCCTCGCGGGGGACGAAGGGCTACGAGCAGTACTTC
d_call: TRBD2
cdr3_length: 17
j_call: TRBJ2-7
v_call: TRBV19

cdr3_aa: CAISDRQETYEQYF
cdr3_nt: TGTGCCATCAGTGATCGACAGGAAACCTACGAGCAGTACTTC
d_call: .
cdr3_length: 14
j_call: TRBJ2-7
v_call: TRBV10-3

cdr3_aa: CASSYSSGNDGYTF
cdr3_nt: TGTGCCAGCAGTTACTCGTCCGGTAACGATGGCTACACCTTC
d_call: .
cdr3_length: 14
j_call: TRBJ1-2
v_call: TRBV6-5

cdr3_aa: CATTSLGGKGYGYTF
cdr3_nt: TGTGCCACCACTTCGCTGGGAGGGAAGGGGTATGGCTACACCTTC
d_call: .
cdr3_length: 15
j_call: TRBJ1-2
v_call: TRBV6-5

cdr3_aa: CASSPTGMNTEAFF
cdr3_nt: TGTGCCAGCAGTCCGACAGGGATGAACACTGAAGCTTTCTTT
d_call: TRBD1
cdr3_length: 14
j_call: TRBJ1-1
v_call: TRBV28

cdr3_aa: CASSERAPGGEQFF
cdr3_nt: TGCGCCAGCAGTGAGAGAGCGCCGGGTGGAGAGCAGTTCTTC
d_call: .
cdr3_length: 14
j_call: TRBJ2-1
v_call: TRBV10-2

cdr3_aa: CASSQGDTRGYTF
cdr3_nt: TGTGCCAGCAGCCAAGGGGACACCCGCGGCTACACCTTC
d_call: .
cdr3_length: 13
j_call: TRBJ1-2
v_call: TRBV14

cdr3_aa: CASSALGILSKESGANVLTF
cdr3_nt: TGTGCCAGCAGTGCACTCGGGATCCTATCCAAAGAGTCTGGGGCCAACGTCCTGACTTTC
d_call: .
cdr3_length: 20
j_call: TRBJ2-6
v_call: TRBV28

cdr3_aa: CASRSTGGAGYGYTF
cdr3_nt: TGTGCCAGCAGATCTACAGGGGGCGCAGGCTATGGCTACACCTTC
d_call: TRBD1
cdr3_length: 15
j_call: TRBJ1-2
v_call: TRBV2

cdr3_aa: CASSVNTEAFF
cdr3_nt: TGTGCCAGCAGTGTAAACACTGAAGCTTTCTTT
d_call: .
cdr3_length: 11
j_call: TRBJ1-1
v_call: TRBV6-1